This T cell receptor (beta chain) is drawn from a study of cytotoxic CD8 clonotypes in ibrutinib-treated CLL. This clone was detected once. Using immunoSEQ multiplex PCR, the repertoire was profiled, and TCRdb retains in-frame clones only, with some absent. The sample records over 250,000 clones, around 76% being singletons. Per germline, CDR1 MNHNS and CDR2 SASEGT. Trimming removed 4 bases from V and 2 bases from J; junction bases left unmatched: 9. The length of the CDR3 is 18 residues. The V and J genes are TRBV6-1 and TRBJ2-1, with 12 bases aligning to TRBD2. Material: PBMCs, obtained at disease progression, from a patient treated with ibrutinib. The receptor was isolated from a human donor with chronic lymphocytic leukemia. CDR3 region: CASSGPTSGGPTYNEQFF. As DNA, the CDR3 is TGTGCCAGCAGTGGGCCGACTAGCGGGGGCCCAACCTACAATGAGCAGTTCTTC.